The 10 T cell receptor beta chains given below trace back to one sample, sequenced in a study of cytomegalovirus exposure and HLA in healthy donors. The PCR contained 60 Vbeta and 13 Jbeta primers. Assay used: immunoSEQ multiplex PCR; TCRdb lists only in-frame clones, some missing. This table has more than 75,000 clones, about four fifths appearing once. Sequencing input: PBMCs. These receptors all stem from a woman under 30 in good health and CMV-seropositive.

The V call is TRBV5-1, the J call TRBJ1-1, with 8 positions matching TRBD1. V shed 4 bases, J shed 4 bases, and the junction held 9 bases outside the gene matches. Germline V gene data show CDR1 as SGHRS and CDR2 as YFSETQ. The CDR3 consists of 15 residues. The CDR3 loop is CASSIPGTGFTEAFF. The CDR3 bases are TGCGCCAGCAGCATTCCCGGGACAGGTTTCACTGAAGCTTTCTTT.

V and J are TRBV7-9 and TRBJ2-3; 13 bases are a match to TRBD2. Unmatched junction bases numbered 10, after V lost 5 bases and J lost 8 bases. CDR3 length: 16 residues. Germline V CDR1 and CDR2: SEHNR, FQNEAQ (reference sequence). CDR3 in amino acids: CASSERTSGSLVTQYF. Written as DNA, the CDR3 is TGTGCCAGCAGCGAACGGACTAGCGGGAGTCTAGTTACGCAGTATTTT.

This sequence joins TRBV25-1 and TRBJ2-7, with D uncertain. Germline values: CDR1 MGHDK, CDR2 SYGVNS. The CDR3 is 13 residues long. Deletions cut 2 bases from V and 2 bases from J, with 7 bases between. The CDR3: CASSELNTYEQYF. The DNA of the CDR3 is TGTGCCAGCAGTGAACTCAACACCTACGAGCAGTACTTC.

This chain joins TRBV25-1 and TRBJ2-5, with 11 bases lining up with TRBD2. Looked up from germline, CDR1 is MGHDK and CDR2 is SYGVNS. Unmatched junction bases numbered 7, after V lost 5 bases and J lost 2 bases. The CDR3 is 16 amino acids. The chain's CDR3 is CASSLLAGERQETQYF. The CDR3 DNA reads as TGTGCCAGCAGTCTACTAGCGGGGGAACGTCAAGAGACCCAGTACTTC.

This sequence joins TRBV15 and TRBJ2-5; TRBD2 matches 10 bases. CDR3 length: 17 amino acids. Per the germline V gene, CDR1 is LNHNV and CDR2 is YYDKDF (reference sequence). V shed 2 bases, J shed 4 bases, and the junction held 10 bases outside the gene matches. The CDR3, as DNA: TGTGCCACCAGCAGAAATCTAGCGGGGGTACGTGGAGAGACCCAGTACTTC. It codes for CATSRNLAGVRGETQYF.

The chain joins TRBV5-1 to TRBJ2-4, with 7 nucleotides matching TRBD2. V dropped 4 bases and J dropped 0; count of bases not matched to a gene: 7. The CDR3 is 16 residues long. Germline CDR1 SGHRS, CDR2 YFSETQ. CDR3 nucleotides: TGCGCCAGCAGCGCGGGGGATCAACTAGCCAAAAACATTCAGTACTTC. Its translation is CASSAGDQLAKNIQYF.

The chain combines TRBV4-2 with TRBJ1-1; the match to TRBD1 covers 7 bases. This CDR3 has 16 amino acids. Per the germline V gene, CDR1 is LGHNA and CDR2 is YNFKEQ. The V gene end was trimmed by 1 base and the J gene end by 1 base; junction bases not matched to a gene: 6. The DNA for the CDR3 is TGTGCCAGCAGCCAAGGAATCCGGACAGGGAACACTGAAGCTTTCTTT. This sequence encodes CASSQGIRTGNTEAFF.

V usage is TRBV28 and J usage is TRBJ2-7, with unresolved D. CDR1 and CDR2 from the germline V gene are MDHEN and SYDVKM. The CDR3 loop spans 12 amino acids. V was shortened by 6 bases and J by 3 bases, with 9 bases between the two germline ends. The CDR3 region is CASSSVDYEQYF. For the CDR3, the DNA is TGTGCCAGCAGCAGCGTAGACTACGAGCAGTACTTC.

V gene TRBV11-2 combines with J gene TRBJ2-7, with 8 nucleotides matching TRBD1. The germline gives CDR1 SGHAT, CDR2 FQNNGV. The CDR3 spans 16 residues. V gave up 1 base and J gave up 1 base; unmatched junction bases: 6. CDR3 amino acids: CASSLAGGPPSYEQYF. CDR3 sequence (DNA): TGTGCCAGCAGCTTAGCAGGGGGCCCTCCTTCCTACGAGCAGTACTTC.

This clone has just one count. V usage is TRBV7-3 and J usage is TRBJ2-3; D is undetermined. CDR1 and CDR2 (germline): SGHTA, FQGTGA. The CDR3 length is 13 residues. Deletions cut 0 bases from V and 5 bases from J, with 6 bases between. CDR3 DNA: TGTGCCAGCAGCTTAACGCGTTTAGATACGCAGTATTTT. This translates into CASSLTRLDTQYF.